Detailed here is one T cell receptor beta chain. What it recognizes is unknown. The CDR3 spans 16 residues. V lost 1 base to trimming and J lost 4 bases, with 13 bases between them. In germline, CDR1 is MNHNS, CDR2 SASEGT. This specimen belongs to a study of T cell responses to AZD1222 COVID-19 vaccine. General observations from the study: Among the donors, most were white British and more were female, and clonal diversity was possibly underestimated. Targets within unmutated variant regions were reportedly found for nearly half of spike-specific TCRs. Just a handful of AZD1222 recipients tested seropositive at baseline.

The repertoire was sequenced with immunoSEQ multiplex PCR; TCRdb's copy has only in-frame clones and lacks some. The sample consists of about 110,000 clones, 87% of them appearing once. The specimen comprised peripheral blood, sampled on day 0 of AZD1222 vaccination. This TCR came from an adult in good health. The rearrangement links TRBV6-1 to TRBJ2-2; D might be TRBD1 (6 bases). The CDR3 is CASSEEFGTITGELFF. DNA for the CDR3: TGTGCCAGCAGTGAAGAATTTGGGACAATCACCGGGGAGCTGTTTTTT.